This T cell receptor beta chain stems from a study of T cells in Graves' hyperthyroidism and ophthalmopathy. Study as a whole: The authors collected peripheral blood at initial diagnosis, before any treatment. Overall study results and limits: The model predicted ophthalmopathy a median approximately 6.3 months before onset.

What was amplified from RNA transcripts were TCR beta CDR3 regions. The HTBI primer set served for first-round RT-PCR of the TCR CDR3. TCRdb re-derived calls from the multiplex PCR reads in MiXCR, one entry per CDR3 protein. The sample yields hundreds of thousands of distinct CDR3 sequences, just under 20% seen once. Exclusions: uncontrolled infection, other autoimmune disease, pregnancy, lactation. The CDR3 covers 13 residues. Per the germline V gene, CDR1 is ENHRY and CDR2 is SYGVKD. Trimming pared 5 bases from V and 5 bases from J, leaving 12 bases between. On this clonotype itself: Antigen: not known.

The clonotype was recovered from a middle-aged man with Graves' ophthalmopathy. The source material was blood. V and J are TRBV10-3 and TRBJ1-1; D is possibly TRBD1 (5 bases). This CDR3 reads CAISPGLETEAFF. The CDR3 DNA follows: TGTGCCATCAGTCCGGGACTGGAAACTGAAGCTTTCTTT.